The 9 T cell receptor beta chains presented below share a single source sample, sequenced in a study of T cells expressing NK-cell markers. TCRdb reanalyzed the 5' RACE reads and collapses them to one entry per CDR3 protein, without DNA. Its table records 450,000 to 600,000 distinct CDR3 sequences. Specimen: blood T cells: a sorted CD56 or NKG2C T cell subset, CD4+ or CD8+ T cells, or bulk PBMC T cells (not recorded which). These receptors originate from a man between 18 and 35 years old in good health.

The chain uses TRBV28 and TRBJ2-7; TCRdb proposes TRBD2, but this gene call is untestable without DNA. Germline V CDR1 and CDR2: MDHEN, SYDVKM. CDR3 size: 14 residues. The CDR3 loop reads CASSPPGLGLEQYF.

The chain couples TRBV27 to TRBJ2-2; lacking DNA, the TRBD2 call made by TCRdb goes unchecked. The CDR3 runs to 17 residues. Germline CDR1 and CDR2: MNHEY and SMNVEV (reference sequence). The CDR3 reads CASSLKGLPTNTGELFF.

V usage is TRBV14 and J usage is TRBJ2-1; lacking DNA, the TRBD1 call made by TCRdb goes unchecked. The CDR3 sequence is 14 residues long. CDR1 is SGHDN and CDR2 is FVKESK in the germline V gene. The CDR3 spells CASSHLQGGNEQFF.

The chain uses TRBV20-1 and TRBJ1-5. CDR3 length: 15 residues. Germline V lookup: CDR1 DFQATT, CDR2 SNEGSKA (reference sequence). This CDR3 is CSARDRVIQNQPQHF.

The V gene is TRBV6-6, the J gene TRBJ1-2. Germline V lookup: CDR1 MNHNY, CDR2 SVGAGI (reference sequence). This CDR3 is built from 13 residues. CDR3: CASSPREAYGYTF.

The V and J genes are TRBV12-3 or TRBV12-4 and TRBJ1-1; TCRdb gives TRBD1 as the D gene, but with no DNA this cannot be confirmed. This CDR3 is built from 12 residues. The CDR3 here is CASSLFRVGAFF.

The chain combines TRBV10-3 with TRBJ2-3; the D call from TCRdb, TRBD1, cannot be confirmed without DNA. The CDR3 contains 15 residues. CDR1 and CDR2 from the germline V gene are ENHRY and SYGVKD. The chain's CDR3 is CAISAAGQGADTQYF.

The CDR3: CASSLDERTGELFF. The chain combines TRBV7-6 with TRBJ2-2. Germline V lookup: CDR1 SGHVS, CDR2 FNYEAQ. CDR3 length equals 14 residues.

The chain joins TRBV5-1 to TRBJ2-1; TCRdb lists TRBD2, though no DNA is available to test this call. Germline CDR1 is SGHRS and CDR2 is YFSETQ. CDR3 size: 15 residues. The CDR3 spells CARLGTSGTNNEQFF.